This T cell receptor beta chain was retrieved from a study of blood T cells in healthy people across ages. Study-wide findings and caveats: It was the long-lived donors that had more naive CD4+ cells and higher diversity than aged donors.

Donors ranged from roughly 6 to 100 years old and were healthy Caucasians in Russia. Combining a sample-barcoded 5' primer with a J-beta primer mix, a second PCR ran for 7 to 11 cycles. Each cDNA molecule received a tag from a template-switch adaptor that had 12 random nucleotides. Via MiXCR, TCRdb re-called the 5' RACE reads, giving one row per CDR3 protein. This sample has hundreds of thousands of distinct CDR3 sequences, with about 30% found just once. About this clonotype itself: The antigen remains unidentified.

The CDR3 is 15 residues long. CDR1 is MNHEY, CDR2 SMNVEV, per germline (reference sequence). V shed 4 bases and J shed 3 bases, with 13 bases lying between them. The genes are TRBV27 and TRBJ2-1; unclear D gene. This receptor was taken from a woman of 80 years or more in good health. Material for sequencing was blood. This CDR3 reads CASSYWVDGYNEQFF. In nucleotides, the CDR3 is TGTGCCAGCAGTTACTGGGTAGATGGCTACAATGAGCAGTTCTTC.